The T cell receptor beta chain under discussion was sequenced for a study of CD8 T cells in Susac syndrome. It was with random hexamers that about 0.45 to 1 ug RNA was reverse transcribed. TCRdb processed the immunoSEQ multiplex PCR reads anew with MiXCR; each CDR3 protein has one entry. Among tens of thousands of distinct CDR3 sequences listed, more than 80% were seen once. Germline values: CDR1 SNHLY, CDR2 FYNNEI. The V gene lost 7 bases and the J gene lost 4 bases, with 6 bases spanning the gap. The CDR3 is made up of 11 amino acids. V usage is TRBV2 and J usage is TRBJ2-3; D is unresolved. Specimen: CD8+ T cells from PBMCs. This clonotype was sampled from a human donor in good health. The CDR3 region is CASIMADTQYF. CDR3 DNA sequence: TGTGCCAGCATAATGGCAGATACGCAGTATTTT.